The next 29 T cell receptor beta chains were all read from a single sample in a study of shared clonotypes between healthy human individuals. The protocol was immunoSEQ multiplex PCR, while the TCRdb copy is restricted to in-frame clones and leaves out a portion. The repertoire holds 2 million to 3 million clones, with 93% as singletons. Sample: naive CD4+ T cells from PBMCs. The sample's subset: CD45RA+ positively selected. These TCRs come from a man younger than 35 in good health. Some clones in this sample may be carry-over from other donors' samples.

Written as DNA, the CDR3 is TGCGCCAGCAGCCCTGGGGCTGTTTTCACTGGGGCCAACGTCCTGACTTTC. It specifies CASSPGAVFTGANVLTF. The chain has TRBV4-1 and TRBJ2-6; a possible D gene is TRBD1 (5 bases). The CDR3 loop spans 17 amino acids. The V gene lost 4 bases and the J gene lost 2 bases, with 15 bases spanning the gap. CDR1 MGHRA and CDR2 YSYEKL come from the germline V gene.

The chain couples TRBV18 to TRBJ2-7; TRBD1 aligns across 10 bases. CDR3 length: 16 amino acids. Trimming took 5 bases from V and 2 from J; bases not matched to a gene: 9. Germline loops: CDR1 KGHSH, CDR2 LQKENI. CDR3 sequence reads: CASSSMGQGNTYEQYF. Here the CDR3 DNA reads TGTGCCAGCTCAAGCATGGGACAGGGGAACACCTACGAGCAGTACTTC.

The CDR3 reads CASTPVGLASDLANNEQFF. The DNA of the CDR3 is TGTGCCAGCACACCTGTGGGACTAGCGAGCGATCTAGCCAACAATGAGCAGTTCTTC. The rearrangement uses TRBV2 and TRBJ2-1, with 10 bases fitting TRBD2. Germline CDR1 reads SNHLY; CDR2 reads FYNNEI. The CDR3 totals 19 residues. The ends lost 7 bases at V and 5 bases at J; junction bases unmatched: 20.

The chain is built from TRBV11-2 and TRBJ2-6, with D possibly being TRBD1 or TRBD2 (5 bases each). The CDR3 has 15 amino acids. Trimming removed 1 base from V and 1 base from J, with 5 bases in between. Germline assignment: CDR1 SGHAT and CDR2 FQNNGV. CDR3 DNA: TGTGCCAGCAGCTTAGGGGGGTCTGGGGCCAACGTCCTGACTTTC. Translation: CASSLGGSGANVLTF.

This clone has more than one count but fewer than ten. This sequence joins TRBV28 and TRBJ1-2; weak D call: TRBD1 (5 bases). V gave up 5 bases and J gave up 3 bases, with 13 bases separating them. Per germline, CDR1 MDHEN and CDR2 SYDVKM. The CDR3 covers 14 residues. CDR3 DNA sequence: TGTGCCAGCAGTCGAGGGACCCGAGACTATGGCTACACCTTC. Its translation: CASSRGTRDYGYTF.

This chain joins TRBV5-1 and TRBJ1-4, with 8 bases that match TRBD1. Germline values: CDR1 SGHRS, CDR2 YFSETQ. Trimming removed 0 bases from V and 6 bases from J; junction bases left unmatched: 1. The CDR3 length is 14 residues. The CDR3 region is CASSLAQGDEKLFF. The DNA for the CDR3 is TGCGCCAGCAGCTTGGCACAGGGGGATGAAAAACTGTTTTTT.

The V call is TRBV19, the J call TRBJ1-1; D unresolved. Germline CDR1 is LNHDA and CDR2 is SQIVND (reference sequence). Deletions cut 3 bases from V and 1 base from J, with 15 bases between. The CDR3 length is 16 residues. CDR3 sequence: CASSMGLQWTNTEAFF. The CDR3 nucleotides read TGTGCCAGTAGTATGGGTTTACAGTGGACGAACACTGAAGCTTTCTTT. Looking up the rest from reference TRBV19 and TRBJ1-1 gives the full variable domain: DGGITQSPKYLFRKEGQNVTLSCEQNLNHDAMYWYRQDPGQGLRLIYYSQIVNDFQKGDIAEGYSVSREKKESFPLTVTSAQKNPTAFYLCASSMGLQWTNTEAFFGQGTRLTVV.

This clone was seen only once. V gene TRBV4-1 combines with J gene TRBJ2-1; D is possibly TRBD1 (6 bases). The germline gives CDR1 MGHRA, CDR2 YSYEKL. The V end lost 2 bases, the J end lost 2 bases, and 13 bases lay between the germline ends. The CDR3 has 16 residues. The CDR3 sequence is CASSQPGTLTYNEQFF. The CDR3 nucleotides are TGCGCCAGCAGCCAACCCGGGACACTAACCTACAATGAGCAGTTCTTC.

The chain joins TRBV30 to TRBJ2-7; TRBD1 aligns across 7 bases. Germline V gene data show CDR1 as GTSNPN and CDR2 as SVGIG (reference sequence). The CDR3 consists of 17 residues. The junction had 19 bases not matched to a gene; V was cut back by 2 bases and J by 6 bases. The CDR3: CAWSSHQSQTGLREQYF. DNA of the CDR3: TGTGCCTGGAGTTCACACCAAAGTCAGACAGGGCTACGCGAGCAGTACTTC.

The gene calls are TRBV5-8 and TRBJ2-4, with 11 bases identical to TRBD2. The CDR3 covers 19 residues. Germline V gives CDR1 SGHTS, CDR2 YDEGEE. The trim removed 0 bases at V and 0 bases at J, leaving 8 bases unmatched. The CDR3 region is CASSLGLAGRRLAKNIQYF. CDR3 in DNA: TGTGCCAGCAGCTTGGGACTAGCGGGAAGAAGACTAGCCAAAAACATTCAGTACTTC.

The rearrangement joins TRBV5-4 to TRBJ2-5; D ambiguous. This CDR3 comprises 12 residues. Germline loops: CDR1 SGHNT, CDR2 YYREEE (reference sequence). V was trimmed by 0 bases and J by 5 bases, leaving 5 bases between them. CDR3 residues: CASSLARETQYF. CDR3 nucleotide sequence: TGTGCCAGCAGCTTGGCCCGGGAGACCCAGTACTTC.

The sample holds one count of this clone. V is TRBV6-6 and J is TRBJ1-5; no definite D call. This CDR3 is 13 amino acids long. Germline CDR1 reads MNHNY; CDR2 reads SVGAGI (reference sequence). V was shortened by 5 bases and J by 6 bases, with 11 bases between the two germline ends. CDR3 region: CASSRDMIQPQHF. The CDR3 bases are TGTGCCAGCAGTCGAGACATGATTCAGCCCCAGCATTTT.

A word on this clone: This CDR3 is also generated by other DNA sequences in the sample. The chain uses TRBV5-1 and TRBJ1-2, with D perhaps matching TRBD1 (5 bases). Trimming cost V 0 bases and J 2 bases, with 8 bases left between them. Germline assignment: CDR1 SGHRS and CDR2 YFSETQ. This CDR3 has 14 amino acids. CDR3 residues: CASSLEGPNYGYTF. In DNA form, the CDR3 reads TGCGCCAGCAGCTTGGAGGGGCCGAACTATGGCTACACCTTC.

The V call is TRBV9, the J call TRBJ1-2; no firm D call. V lost 4 bases, J lost 7 bases, and 17 bases lay in between. CDR1 and CDR2 (germline): SGDLS, YYNGEE. The length of the CDR3 is 14 residues. CDR3 sequence reads: CASSLPGLVGGYTF. CDR3 DNA sequence: TGTGCCAGCAGCCTCCCGGGTTTAGTTGGTGGCTACACCTTC.

The V call is TRBV5-1, the J call TRBJ2-1, with 14 bases identical to TRBD2. J gave up 2 bases and V 4 bases, and 8 bases lay outside the gene matches. CDR1 is SGHRS, CDR2 YFSETQ, per germline. The CDR3 is 18 amino acids. The CDR3 here is CASSAGLAGGPPYNEQFF. The CDR3 DNA follows: TGCGCCAGCAGCGCCGGACTAGCGGGAGGCCCCCCCTACAATGAGCAGTTCTTC.

The CDR3 spells CASRPGLAGVDGELFF. The CDR3 bases are TGTGCCAGCAGGCCGGGACTAGCGGGAGTGGACGGGGAGCTGTTTTTT. The J gene is TRBJ2-2, the V gene TRBV7-7; 14 nucleotides agree with TRBD2. CDR3 length equals 16 residues. Germline lookup yields CDR1 SSHAT and CDR2 FNYEAQ (reference sequence). Trimming took 6 bases from V and 7 from J; bases not matched to a gene: 7. The variable domain in full, completed from reference TRBV7-7 and TRBJ2-2, reads GAGVSQSPRYKVTKRGQDVTLRCDPISSHATLYWYQQALGQGPEFLTYFNYEAQPDKSGLPSDRFSAERPEGSISTLTIQRTEQRDSAMYRCASRPGLAGVDGELFFGEGSRLTVL.

This clone was picked up one time. The chain uses TRBV4-1 and TRBJ2-2, with D perhaps matching TRBD1 (6 bases). The V gene lost 2 bases and the J gene lost 6 bases, with 16 bases spanning the gap. Germline V gives CDR1 MGHRA, CDR2 YSYEKL. The CDR3 is 16 amino acids. The CDR3 region is CASSQSSRGNAGELFF. In DNA, the CDR3 is TGCGCCAGCAGCCAATCGAGCAGGGGTAACGCCGGGGAGCTGTTTTTT.

The chain has TRBV28 and TRBJ1-1; unclear D gene. V lost 2 bases to trimming and J lost 2 bases, with 6 bases between them. Looked up from germline, CDR1 is MDHEN and CDR2 is SYDVKM. This CDR3 spans 13 amino acids. The DNA of the CDR3 is TGTGCCAGCAGTTTAATACGAAACACTGAAGCTTTCTTT. It yields the protein CASSLIRNTEAFF.

This rearrangement joins TRBV7-9 to TRBJ1-2; 7 bases map to TRBD1. Germline V CDR1 and CDR2: SEHNR, FQNEAQ (reference sequence). V lost 9 bases and J lost 7; bases outside the gene matches: 17. CDR3 size: 15 residues. As DNA, the CDR3 is TGTGCCAGTTCCCCGGGACAGCCTAGGCTGGCTGGCTACACCTTC. It yields the protein CASSPGQPRLAGYTF.

V usage is TRBV7-2 and J usage is TRBJ2-3, with TRBD2 matching over 7 bases. J gave up 2 bases and V 5 bases, and 4 bases lay outside the gene matches. The CDR3 runs to 14 residues. The germline V gene encodes CDR1 SGHTA and CDR2 FQGNSA. The CDR3 nucleotides are TGTGCCAGCAGCCCGGAGCGGGACACAGATACGCAGTATTTT. Its protein product is CASSPERDTDTQYF.

The V call is TRBV9, the J call TRBJ2-5, with TRBD1 as a possible D gene (7 bases). Trimming took off 1 base at V and 5 bases at J, with 18 bases between the two ends. This CDR3 contains 16 residues. From germline, CDR1 is SGDLS and CDR2 YYNGEE. The CDR3 DNA sequence: TGTGCCAGCAGCGTAACAGGGTCAGGGGGGCAGGAGACCCAGTACTTC. Amino acids: CASSVTGSGGQETQYF. The full variable domain, with the rest looked up from reference TRBV9 and TRBJ2-5, is DSGVTQTPKHLITATGQRVTLRCSPRSGDLSVYWYQQSLDQGLQFLIQYYNGEERAKGNILERFSAQQFPDLHSELNLSSLELGDSALYFCASSVTGSGGQETQYFGPGTRLLVL.

This CDR3 is CASSFSSGSSYEQYF. In nucleotides, the CDR3 is TGTGCCAGCAGCTTCTCGAGCGGGAGCTCCTACGAGCAGTACTTC. V is TRBV7-2 and J is TRBJ2-7; 8 nucleotides align to TRBD2. The V gene's germline CDR1 is SGHTA and CDR2 FQGNSA. The CDR3 runs 15 residues. V gave up 3 bases and J gave up 0 bases; unmatched junction bases: 4. Together with reference TRBV7-2 and TRBJ2-7, the CDR3 gives the full variable domain: GAGVSQSPSNKVTEKGKDVELRCDPISGHTALYWYRQSLGQGLEFLIYFQGNSAPDKSGLPSDRFSAERTGGSVSTLTIQRTQQEDSAVYLCASSFSSGSSYEQYFGPGTRLTVT.

On this clone itself: Other DNA sequences in this sample translate to the same CDR3. This rearrangement joins TRBV5-6 to TRBJ1-1; D ambiguous. The V gene lost 2 bases and the J gene lost 1 base, with 6 bases spanning the gap. Per germline, CDR1 SGHDT and CDR2 YYEEEE. The CDR3 covers 13 residues. The chain's CDR3 is CASSLGPNTEAFF. The DNA for the CDR3 is TGTGCCAGCAGCTTAGGCCCGAACACTGAAGCTTTCTTT.

The gene calls are TRBV5-1 and TRBJ2-4; D call uncertain. The CDR3 covers 14 residues. CDR1 is SGHRS, CDR2 YFSETQ, per germline. V was shortened by 0 bases and J by 5 bases, with 9 bases between the two germline ends. DNA for the CDR3: TGCGCCAGCAGCTTGGTGGTGGGCGAAAACATTCAGTACTTC. This sequence encodes CASSLVVGENIQYF.

The chain links TRBV7-8 to TRBJ2-1; the D gene is possibly TRBD2 (5 bases). The germline V gene encodes CDR1 SGHVS and CDR2 FQNEAQ. Trimming shortened V by 2 bases and J by 1 base, and 12 bases separated the two germline ends. This CDR3 contains 16 residues. The CDR3 reads CASSLSLRDSYNEQFF. In DNA form, the CDR3 reads TGTGCCAGCAGCTTATCGCTGAGGGATTCCTACAATGAGCAGTTCTTC.

J is TRBJ2-3 and V is TRBV7-8; no reliable D call. The germline CDR1 and CDR2 sequences are SGHVS and FQNEAQ. The V gene lost 1 base and the J gene lost 0 bases, with 11 bases spanning the gap. The CDR3 extends over 16 amino acids. Here the CDR3 DNA reads TGTGCCAGCAGCTTAGTTGTTGCAAAGAGCACAGATACGCAGTATTTT. Protein product: CASSLVVAKSTDTQYF.

The rearrangement joins TRBV11-3 to TRBJ2-3; 8 bases fit TRBD2. This CDR3 is 16 amino acids long. With V trimmed by 5 bases and J by 2 bases, 9 bases remained unmatched. Germline assignment: CDR1 SGHNT and CDR2 YENEEA. The CDR3 nucleotides read TGTGCCAGCAGCCAGCGTAGCGGGATTTACACAGATACGCAGTATTTT. Translation: CASSQRSGIYTDTQYF.

The genes are TRBV6-6 and TRBJ2-5, with 10 bases fitting TRBD1. The CDR3 sequence is 15 residues long. The V segment lost 6 bases and the J segment 4 bases; nucleotides outside the gene matches: 8. The germline V gene has CDR1 MNHNY and CDR2 SVGAGI (reference sequence). This CDR3 reads CASRKRDRGGETQYF. The DNA for the CDR3 is TGTGCCAGCAGGAAACGGGACAGGGGTGGAGAGACCCAGTACTTC.

A word on this clone: This same CDR3 is encoded by further DNA sequences in the sample. The V gene is TRBV5-4, the J gene TRBJ1-1; the match to TRBD1 covers 7 bases. Germline trimming cut 4 bases from V and 3 bases from J; bases unmatched to any gene: 6. Germline CDR1 is SGHNT and CDR2 is YYREEE (reference sequence). The CDR3 covers 14 residues. CDR3 nucleotide sequence: TGTGCCAGCAGCCTAGGGGGCGCAGACACTGAAGCTTTCTTT. Encoded protein: CASSLGGADTEAFF.